This TCR beta chain derives from a study of siplizumab effects on memory and regulatory T cells. Whole-study results and caveats: Naive T cells, seemingly more diverse than memory cells, seemed major alloresponse contributors.

Note on this clone: Its target is not known.

Sequencing was performed with immunoSEQ multiplex PCR; in TCRdb, only in-frame clones are kept and a portion is missing. This repertoire shows about 100,000 clones, around 93% found once; its top ten account for roughly 1.3%. V lost 2 bases, J lost 7 bases, and 6 bases stayed unmatched. Looked up from germline, CDR1 is SGHDT and CDR2 is YYEEEE. CDR3 length: 14 amino acids. Source material: non-Treg CD4+ T cells sorted from blood. The rearrangement joins TRBV5-6 to TRBJ1-2; TRBD1 matches 9 bases. The receptor was derived from a human donor in good health. DNA for the CDR3: TGTGCCAGCAGCTTAACAGGGGGCGCGACTGGCTACACCTTC. Residues: CASSLTGGATGYTF.